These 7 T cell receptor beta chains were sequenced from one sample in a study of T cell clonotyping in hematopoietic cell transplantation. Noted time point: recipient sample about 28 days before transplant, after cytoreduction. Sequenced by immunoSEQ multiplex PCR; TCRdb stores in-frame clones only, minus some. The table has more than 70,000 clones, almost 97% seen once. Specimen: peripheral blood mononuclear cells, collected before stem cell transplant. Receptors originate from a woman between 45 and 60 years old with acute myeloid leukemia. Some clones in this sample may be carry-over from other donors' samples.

CDR3 nucleotides: TGTGCCAGCAGTTACTCATCAGCGGGAGATGGCGAGCAGTACTTC. This sequence encodes CASSYSSAGDGEQYF. The chain links TRBV6-5 to TRBJ2-7; 8 nucleotides agree with TRBD2. This CDR3 is 15 amino acids long. Germline lookup yields CDR1 MNHEY and CDR2 SVGAGI. V shed 0 bases, J shed 6 bases, and the junction held 7 bases outside the gene matches.

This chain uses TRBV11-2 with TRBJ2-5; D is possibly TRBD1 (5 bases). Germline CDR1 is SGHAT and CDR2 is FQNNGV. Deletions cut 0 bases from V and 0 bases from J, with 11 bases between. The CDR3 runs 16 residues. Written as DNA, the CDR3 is TGTGCCAGCAGCTTAGACGCAGGGCCCAACCAAGAGACCCAGTACTTC. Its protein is CASSLDAGPNQETQYF.

The CDR3 sequence is CASSFGTGGEAFF. The DNA for the CDR3 is TGCGCCAGCAGCTTCGGGACAGGGGGTGAAGCTTTCTTT. The rearrangement uses TRBV5-1 and TRBJ1-1; TRBD1 aligns across 11 bases. CDR1 and CDR2 (germline): SGHRS, YFSETQ. J lost 7 bases, V lost 2 bases, and 1 base had no gene match. The CDR3 covers 13 residues. The full variable domain, rest sourced from reference TRBV5-1 and TRBJ1-1, is KAGVTQTPRYLIKTRGQQVTLSCSPISGHRSVSWYQQTPGQGLQFLFEYFSETQRNKGNFPGRFSGRQFSNSRSEMNVSTLELGDSALYLCASSFGTGGEAFFGQGTRLTVV.

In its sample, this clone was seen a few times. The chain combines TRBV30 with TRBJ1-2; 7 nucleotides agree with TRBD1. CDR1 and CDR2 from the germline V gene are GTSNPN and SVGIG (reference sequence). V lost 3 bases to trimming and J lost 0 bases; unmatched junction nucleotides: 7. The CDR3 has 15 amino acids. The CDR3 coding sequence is TGTGCCTGGAGATACCCGGGACAGCCTAACTATGGCTACACCTTC. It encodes CAWRYPGQPNYGYTF. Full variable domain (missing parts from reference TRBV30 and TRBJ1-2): SQTIHQWPATLVQPVGSPLSLECTVEGTSNPNLYWYRQAAGRGLQLLFYSVGIGQISSEVPQNLSASRPQDRQFILSSKKLLLSDSGFYLCAWRYPGQPNYGYTFGSGTRLTVV.

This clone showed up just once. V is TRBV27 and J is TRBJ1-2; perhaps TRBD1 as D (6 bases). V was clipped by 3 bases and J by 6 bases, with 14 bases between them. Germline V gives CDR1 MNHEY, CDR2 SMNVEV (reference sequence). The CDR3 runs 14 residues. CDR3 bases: TGTGCCAGCAGTTTTGGGGGGCAAGTGAATGGCTACACCTTC. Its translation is CASSFGGQVNGYTF.

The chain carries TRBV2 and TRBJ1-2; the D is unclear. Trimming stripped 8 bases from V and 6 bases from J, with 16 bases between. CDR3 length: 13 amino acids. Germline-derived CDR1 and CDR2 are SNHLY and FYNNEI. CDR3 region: CASLLGVVHGYTF. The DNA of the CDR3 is TGTGCCAGCCTACTTGGGGTGGTGCATGGCTACACCTTC.

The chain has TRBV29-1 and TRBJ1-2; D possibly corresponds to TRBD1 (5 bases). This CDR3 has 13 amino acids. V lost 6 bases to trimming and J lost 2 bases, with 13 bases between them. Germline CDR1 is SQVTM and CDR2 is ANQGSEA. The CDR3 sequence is CSVTGTVNYGYTF. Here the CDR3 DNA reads TGCAGCGTGACCGGGACCGTGAACTATGGCTACACCTTC.